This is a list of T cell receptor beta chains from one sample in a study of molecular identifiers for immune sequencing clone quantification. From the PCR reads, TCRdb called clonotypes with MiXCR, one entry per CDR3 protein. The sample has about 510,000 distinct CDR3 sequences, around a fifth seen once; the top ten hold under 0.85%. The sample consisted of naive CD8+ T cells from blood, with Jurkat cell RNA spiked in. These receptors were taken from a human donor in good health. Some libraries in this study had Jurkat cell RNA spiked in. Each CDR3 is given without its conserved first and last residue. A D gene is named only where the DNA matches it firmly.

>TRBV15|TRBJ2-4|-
ATSRDFRGSAKNIQY
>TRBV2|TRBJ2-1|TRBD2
ASPPGLGDEQF
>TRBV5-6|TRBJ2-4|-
ASSLAGQNIQY
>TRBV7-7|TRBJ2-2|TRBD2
ASSLEAGGWTGELF
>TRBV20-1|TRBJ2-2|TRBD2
SAARTGGSLNTGELF
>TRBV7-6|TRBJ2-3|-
ASSPRGHSAGDTQY
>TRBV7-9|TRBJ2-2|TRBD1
ASSPHDLTGDRTGELF
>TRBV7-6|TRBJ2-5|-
ASSHQGTPQETQY
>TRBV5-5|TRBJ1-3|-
ASSSSRGSGNTIY
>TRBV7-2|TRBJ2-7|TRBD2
ASSPTRLAGGLGNEQY
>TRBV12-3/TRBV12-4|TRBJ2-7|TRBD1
ASGQGAASYEQS
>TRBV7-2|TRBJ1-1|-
ASSLGPPF
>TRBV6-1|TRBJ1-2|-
ASSEEWHYGYT
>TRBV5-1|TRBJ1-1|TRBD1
ASSGGTGVNTEAF
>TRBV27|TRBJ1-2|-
ASSPTTGQSDYGYT
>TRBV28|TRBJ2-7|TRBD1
ASAKRDSQPYEQY